What follows are 16 T cell receptor beta chains derived from one specimen sequenced in a study of blood T cell repertoires in COVID-19. The repertoire was sequenced with immunoSEQ multiplex PCR; TCRdb's copy has only in-frame clones and lacks some. The data contain about 150,000 clones, roughly nine tenths of them singletons. Sample: peripheral blood. These receptors were taken from a woman aged 55 to 70 with active COVID-19.

This chain joins TRBV2 and TRBJ1-6; 8 nucleotides agree with TRBD1. CDR3 length: 13 residues. Germline lookup yields CDR1 SNHLY and CDR2 FYNNEI. The V gene end was trimmed by 8 bases and the J gene end by 9 bases; junction bases not matched to a gene: 6. Here the CDR3 reads CASRTGWTSPLHF. CDR3 in DNA: TGTGCCAGCCGGACAGGGTGGACTTCACCCCTCCACTTT.

The CDR3 here is CASSPGAGNSNQPQHF. CDR3 in DNA: TGCGCCAGCAGCCCGGGAGCGGGTAATAGCAATCAGCCCCAGCATTTT. The V gene is TRBV5-1, the J gene TRBJ1-5, with D unresolved. Germline-derived CDR1 and CDR2 are SGHRS and YFSETQ. The V and J ends lost 4 bases and 0 bases respectively, with 14 bases between them. This CDR3 is built from 16 residues.

The rearrangement links TRBV10-3 to TRBJ1-6; a weak D match, TRBD1 (6 bases). This CDR3 is 17 amino acids long. Looked up from germline, CDR1 is ENHRY and CDR2 is SYGVKD. Trimming removed 3 bases from V and 9 bases from J, with 21 bases in between. The CDR3 region has the DNA TGTGCCATCAGTGAATCGGGCCTGGGGGGGCAAGCTTCACCCCTCCACTTT. Translating it yields CAISESGLGGQASPLHF.

The chain carries TRBV7-6 and TRBJ1-1; 9 nucleotides align to TRBD1. Unmatched junction bases numbered 3, after V lost 1 base and J lost 3 bases. The CDR3 contains 15 residues. Looked up from germline, CDR1 is SGHVS and CDR2 is FNYEAQ. The CDR3 DNA reads as TGTGCCAGCAGCTTAGGACAGGGGGGGGACACTGAAGCTTTCTTT. Its translation: CASSLGQGGDTEAFF.

The V gene is TRBV12-3 or TRBV12-4, the J gene TRBJ1-2, with 8 bases identical to TRBD1. The CDR3 totals 13 residues. The ends lost 5 bases at V and 4 bases at J; junction bases unmatched: 3. CDR3 loop: CASSRGQGYGYTF. The CDR3 bases are TGTGCCAGCAGTCGTGGACAGGGCTATGGCTACACCTTC.

V gene TRBV21-1 combines with J gene TRBJ1-1. TRBV21-1 has pseudogene status. This CDR3 region has 14 residues. CDR3 DNA sequence: TGTGCCAGCAGCAAGGACGGGAAGAACACTGAAGCTTTCTTT. Translation gives CASSKDGKNTEAFF.

The chain uses TRBV7-9 and TRBJ2-5; D possibly corresponds to TRBD2 (6 bases). Trimming left V 5 bases short and J 4 bases short, with 11 bases between. This CDR3 is built from 13 residues. The germline gives CDR1 SEHNR, CDR2 FQNEAQ (reference sequence). The CDR3 nucleotides read TGTGCCAGCAGCAGACCCGGGGGAGAGACCCAGTACTTC. Its protein is CASSRPGGETQYF.

The gene calls are TRBV30 and TRBJ2-6; 9 bases map to TRBD1. Unmatched junction bases numbered 14, after V lost 2 bases and J lost 0 bases. CDR3 length equals 20 residues. Germline V lookup: CDR1 GTSNPN, CDR2 SVGIG (reference sequence). CDR3 bases: TGTGCCTGGAGTTCCTCTCATCCGGGACAGGGATTCTCTGGGGCCAACGTCCTGACTTTC. Translation gives CAWSSSHPGQGFSGANVLTF.

The chain uses TRBV24-1 and TRBJ1-1, with 7 bases lining up with TRBD1. The trim removed 7 bases at V and 6 bases at J, leaving 4 bases unmatched. The CDR3 runs 12 residues. Germline V gene sequence: CDR1 KGHDR, CDR2 SFDVKD. For the CDR3, the DNA is TGTGCCACCAGGGGGGACAGCCCTGAAGCTTTCTTT. It yields the protein CATRGDSPEAFF.

The V call is TRBV30, the J call TRBJ1-3; D gene unclear. V was clipped by 0 bases and J by 0 bases, with 9 bases between them. CDR1 is GTSNPN and CDR2 is SVGIG in the germline V gene (reference sequence). The length of the CDR3 is 15 residues. CDR3 bases: TGTGCCTGGAGTGTACTACGCATCTCTGGAAACACCATATATTTT. Translation: CAWSVLRISGNTIYF. The complete variable domain, with remaining parts taken from reference TRBV30 and TRBJ1-3, reads SQTIHQWPATLVQPVGSPLSLECTVEGTSNPNLYWYRQAAGRGLQLLFYSVGIGQISSEVPQNLSASRPQDRQFILSSKKLLLSDSGFYLCAWSVLRISGNTIYFGEGSWLTVV.

V and J are TRBV5-4 and TRBJ2-4; D possibly corresponds to TRBD1 (6 bases). Trimming shortened V by 3 bases and J by 0 bases, and 13 bases separated the two germline ends. Germline V lookup: CDR1 SGHNT, CDR2 YYREEE (reference sequence). This CDR3 has 16 residues. The CDR3 loop reads CASSSGHLLAKNIQYF. In DNA, the CDR3 is TGTGCCAGCAGCTCGGGACACCTACTAGCCAAAAACATTCAGTACTTC.

This clone was observed a few times. V and J are TRBV7-2 and TRBJ1-5; tentatively, D is TRBD1 (5 bases). CDR1 and CDR2 from the germline V gene are SGHTA and FQGNSA. This CDR3 has 13 residues. V lost 1 base and J 7 bases, leaving 8 bases between the germline ends. The CDR3 bases are TGTGCCAGCAGCTTAGGGGACTGGCAGCCCCAGCATTTT. It is translated as CASSLGDWQPQHF.

V and J are TRBV15 and TRBJ2-5, with 11 bases identical to TRBD2. This CDR3 spans 18 amino acids. After removal of 9 bases from V and 4 bases from J, the junction contained 19 bases not matched to a gene. Germline CDR1 is LNHNV and CDR2 is YYDKDF (reference sequence). CDR3 nucleotide sequence: TGTGCCACAGGGGATAGCGGGAGGGGAAGGCCCCGGGGAGAGACCCAGTACTTC. This translates into CATGDSGRGRPRGETQYF.

This chain connects TRBV7-9 to TRBJ2-1; TRBD2 matches at 10 bases. Germline loops: CDR1 SEHNR, CDR2 FQNEAQ (reference sequence). V lost 3 bases and J lost 5; bases outside the gene matches: 4. CDR3 length: 15 residues. The CDR3 sequence: CASSFYSGRHNEQFF. The CDR3 region has the DNA TGTGCCAGCAGCTTCTATAGCGGGAGGCACAATGAGCAGTTCTTC.

The chain employs TRBV6-5 and TRBJ1-1; 7 positions match TRBD1. CDR3 length: 14 residues. CDR1 and CDR2 from the germline V gene are MNHEY and SVGAGI. J was trimmed by 4 bases and V by 2 bases; bases with no gene match: 4. CDR3 residues: CASSYGGGVTEAFF. The CDR3 nucleotides are TGTGCCAGCAGTTACGGAGGGGGCGTCACTGAAGCTTTCTTT.

The chain combines TRBV9 with TRBJ1-1; TRBD1 is a possible D gene (5 bases). This CDR3 comprises 15 residues. Germline CDR1 reads SGDLS; CDR2 reads YYNGEE. Trimming shortened V by 0 bases and J by 1 base, and 10 bases separated the two germline ends. CDR3 region: CASSVGQTSNTEAFF. The CDR3 DNA reads TGTGCCAGCAGCGTAGGACAGACTTCGAACACTGAAGCTTTCTTT.